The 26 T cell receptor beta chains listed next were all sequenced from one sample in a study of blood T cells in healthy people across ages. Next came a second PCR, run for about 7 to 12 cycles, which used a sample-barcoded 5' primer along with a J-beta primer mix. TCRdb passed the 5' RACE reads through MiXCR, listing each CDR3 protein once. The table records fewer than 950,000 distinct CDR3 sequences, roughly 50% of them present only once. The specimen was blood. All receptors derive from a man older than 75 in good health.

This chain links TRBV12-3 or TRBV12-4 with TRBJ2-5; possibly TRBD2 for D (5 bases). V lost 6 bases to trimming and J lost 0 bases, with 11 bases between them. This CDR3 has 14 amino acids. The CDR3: CASRRAGYQETQYF. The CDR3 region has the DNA TGTGCCAGCAGGCGTGCGGGTTACCAAGAGACCCAGTACTTC.

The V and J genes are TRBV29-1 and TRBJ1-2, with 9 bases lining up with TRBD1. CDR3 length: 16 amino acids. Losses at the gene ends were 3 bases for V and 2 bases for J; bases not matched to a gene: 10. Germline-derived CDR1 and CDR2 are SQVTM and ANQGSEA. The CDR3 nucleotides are TGCAGCGTTGAGGGGGACAGGGCCCTTTACAACTATGGCTACACCTTC. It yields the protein CSVEGDRALYNYGYTF.

CDR3 sequence reads: CAISDRNYEQYF. DNA for the CDR3: TGTGCCATCAGTGACAGGAACTACGAGCAGTACTTC. J is TRBJ2-5 and V is TRBV10-3; D unclear. The J call is in doubt because the DNA end fits TRBJ2-7 better. There are 12 residues in the CDR3. Germline-derived CDR1 and CDR2 are ENHRY and SYGVKD.

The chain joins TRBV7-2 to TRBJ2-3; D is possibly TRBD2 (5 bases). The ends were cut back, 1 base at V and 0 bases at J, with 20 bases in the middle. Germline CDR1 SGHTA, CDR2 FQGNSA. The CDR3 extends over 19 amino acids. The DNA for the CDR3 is TGTGCCAGCAGCTTAGTGTCTAGCCCTCTGCGTTTTAGCACAGATACGCAGTATTTT. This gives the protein CASSLVSSPLRFSTDTQYF.

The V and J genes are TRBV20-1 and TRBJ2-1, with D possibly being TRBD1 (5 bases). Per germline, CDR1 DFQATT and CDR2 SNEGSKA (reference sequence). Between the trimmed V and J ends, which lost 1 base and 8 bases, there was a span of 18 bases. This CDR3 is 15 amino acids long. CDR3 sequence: CSARASARQGHEQFF. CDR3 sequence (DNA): TGCAGTGCTAGAGCTTCGGCGAGGCAGGGCCATGAGCAGTTCTTC.

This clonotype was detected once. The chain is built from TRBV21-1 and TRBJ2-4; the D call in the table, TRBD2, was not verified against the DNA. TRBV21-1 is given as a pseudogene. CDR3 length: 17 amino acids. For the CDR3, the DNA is TGTGCCAGCAGCAAAGTCGGCCCCCCCGGGGCCAAAAACATTCAGTACTTC. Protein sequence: CASSKVGPPGAKNIQYF.

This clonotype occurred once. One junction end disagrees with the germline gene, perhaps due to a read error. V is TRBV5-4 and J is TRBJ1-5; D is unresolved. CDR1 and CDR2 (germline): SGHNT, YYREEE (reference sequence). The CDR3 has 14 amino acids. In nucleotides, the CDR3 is TGTGCCAGTAGCTTGATGGGAGGTAATCAGCCCCAGCATTTT. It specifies CASSLMGGNQPQHF. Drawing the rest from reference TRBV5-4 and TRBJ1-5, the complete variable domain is ETGVTQSPTHLIKTRGQQVTLRCSSQSGHNTVSWYQQALGQGPQFIFQYYREEENGRGNFPPRFSGLQFPNYSSELNVNALELDDSALYLCASSLMGGNQPQHFGDGTRLSIL.

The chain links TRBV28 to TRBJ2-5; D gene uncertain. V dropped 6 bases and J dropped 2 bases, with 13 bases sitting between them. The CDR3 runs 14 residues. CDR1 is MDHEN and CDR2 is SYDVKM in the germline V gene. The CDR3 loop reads CASRLVTEQETQYF. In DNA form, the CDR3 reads TGTGCCAGCAGGTTAGTTACAGAACAAGAGACCCAGTACTTC.

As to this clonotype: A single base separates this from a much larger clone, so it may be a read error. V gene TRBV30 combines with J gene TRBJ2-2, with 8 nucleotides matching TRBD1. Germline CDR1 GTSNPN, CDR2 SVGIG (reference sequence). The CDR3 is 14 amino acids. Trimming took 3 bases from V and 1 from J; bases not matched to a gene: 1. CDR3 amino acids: CAWRTGVNTGELFF. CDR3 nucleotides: TGTGCCTGGAGGACAGGGGTGAACACCGGGGAGCTGTTTTTT.

The CDR3 coding sequence is TGTGCCAGCAGTGCCCCGGACAGCTCCTACGAGCAGTACTTC. This sequence encodes CASSAPDSSYEQYF. The chain has TRBV3-1 and TRBJ2-7, with D perhaps TRBD1 (6 bases). V lost 6 bases, J lost 0 bases, and 12 bases lay in between. CDR1 and CDR2 (germline): LGHDT, YNNKEL (reference sequence). This CDR3 spans 14 amino acids.

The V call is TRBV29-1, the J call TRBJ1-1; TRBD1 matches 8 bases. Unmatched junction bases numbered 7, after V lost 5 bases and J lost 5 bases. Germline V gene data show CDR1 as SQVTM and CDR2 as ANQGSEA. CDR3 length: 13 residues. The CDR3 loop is CSVRTGQGTEAFF. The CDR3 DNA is TGCAGCGTTAGGACAGGGCAGGGGACTGAAGCTTTCTTT.

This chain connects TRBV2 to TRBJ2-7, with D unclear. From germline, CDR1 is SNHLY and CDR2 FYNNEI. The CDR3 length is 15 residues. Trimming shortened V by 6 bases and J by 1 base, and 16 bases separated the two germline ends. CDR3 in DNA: TGTGCCAGCAGCCGCCGGGCAGCCTTATCCTACGAGCAGTACTTC. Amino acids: CASSRRAALSYEQYF.

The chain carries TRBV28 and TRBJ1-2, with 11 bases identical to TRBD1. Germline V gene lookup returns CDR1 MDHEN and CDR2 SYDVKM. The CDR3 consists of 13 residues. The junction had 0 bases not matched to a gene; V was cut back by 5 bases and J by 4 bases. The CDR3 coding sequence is TGTGCCAGCAGTGGGACAGGGGGCTATGGCTACACCTTC. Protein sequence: CASSGTGGYGYTF.

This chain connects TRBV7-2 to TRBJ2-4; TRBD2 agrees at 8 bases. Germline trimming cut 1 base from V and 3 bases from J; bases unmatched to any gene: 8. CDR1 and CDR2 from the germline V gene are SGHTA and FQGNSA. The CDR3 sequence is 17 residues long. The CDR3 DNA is TGTGCCAGCAGCTTAGGTGTGGCGGGAGGTGTCAAAAACATTCAGTACTTC. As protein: CASSLGVAGGVKNIQYF.

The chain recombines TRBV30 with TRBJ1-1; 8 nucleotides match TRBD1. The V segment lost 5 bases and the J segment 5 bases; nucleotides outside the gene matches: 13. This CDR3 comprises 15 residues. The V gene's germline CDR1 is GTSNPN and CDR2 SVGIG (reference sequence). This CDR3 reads CAWATTGAARTEAFF. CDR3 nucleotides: TGTGCCTGGGCCACGACAGGGGCGGCCAGAACTGAAGCTTTCTTT.

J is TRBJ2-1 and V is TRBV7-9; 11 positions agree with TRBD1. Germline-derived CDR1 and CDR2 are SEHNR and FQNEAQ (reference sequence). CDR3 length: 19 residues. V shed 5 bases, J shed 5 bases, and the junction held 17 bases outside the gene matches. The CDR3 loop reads CASSVRTGGNVGTNNEQFF. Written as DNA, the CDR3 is TGTGCCAGCAGCGTCAGGACAGGGGGCAATGTAGGAACAAACAATGAGCAGTTCTTC.

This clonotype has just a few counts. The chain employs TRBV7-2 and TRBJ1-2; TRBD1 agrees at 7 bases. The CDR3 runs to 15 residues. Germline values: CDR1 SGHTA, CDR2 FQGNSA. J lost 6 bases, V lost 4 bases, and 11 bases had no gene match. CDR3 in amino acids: CASSSPQGTAHGYTF. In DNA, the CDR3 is TGTGCCAGCAGCTCCCCCCAGGGGACAGCTCATGGCTACACCTTC.

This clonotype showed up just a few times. The CDR3 is CSARMGYNEQFF. The CDR3 nucleotides read TGCAGTGCTAGAATGGGGTACAATGAGCAGTTCTTC. The genes are TRBV20-1 and TRBJ2-1, with no clear D. CDR3 length: 12 residues. The germline V and J ends were trimmed by 2 bases and 4 bases, with 6 bases remaining between them. Germline V CDR1 and CDR2: DFQATT, SNEGSKA (reference sequence).

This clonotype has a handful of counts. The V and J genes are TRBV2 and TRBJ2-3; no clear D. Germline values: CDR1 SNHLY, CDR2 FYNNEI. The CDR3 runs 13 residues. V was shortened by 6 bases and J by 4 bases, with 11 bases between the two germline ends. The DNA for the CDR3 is TGTGCCAGCAGCCCGCCCGGTTCAGATACGCAGTATTTT. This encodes CASSPPGSDTQYF.

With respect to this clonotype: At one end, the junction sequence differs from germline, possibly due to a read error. CDR3 region: CASSRKRSDETQYF. The CDR3 nucleotides are TGTGCTAGCAGCCGAAAGCGGAGCGATGAGACCCAGTACTTC. The V and J genes are TRBV7-7 and TRBJ2-7; D possibly corresponds to TRBD2 (5 bases). The J call is doubtful: the DNA matches TRBJ2-5 better. Per the germline V gene, CDR1 is SSHAT and CDR2 is FNYEAQ (reference sequence). CDR3 size: 14 residues.

CDR3 DNA: TGTGCCAGCAGCCCCGGTGAGCTAGCGGGAGTTAAGGAGACCCAGTACTTC. Translated, it gives CASSPGELAGVKETQYF. V usage is TRBV7-2 and J usage is TRBJ2-5, with 10 bases identical to TRBD2. Losses at the gene ends were 5 bases for V and 5 bases for J; bases not matched to a gene: 14. Germline CDR1 is SGHTA and CDR2 is FQGNSA. There are 17 residues in the CDR3.

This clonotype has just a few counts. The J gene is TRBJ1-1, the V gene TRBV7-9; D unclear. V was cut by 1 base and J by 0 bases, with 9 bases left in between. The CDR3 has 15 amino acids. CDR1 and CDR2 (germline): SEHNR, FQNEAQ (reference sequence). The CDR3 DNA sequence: TGTGCCAGCAGCTTAGATGGGCTCATGAACACTGAAGCTTTCTTT. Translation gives CASSLDGLMNTEAFF.

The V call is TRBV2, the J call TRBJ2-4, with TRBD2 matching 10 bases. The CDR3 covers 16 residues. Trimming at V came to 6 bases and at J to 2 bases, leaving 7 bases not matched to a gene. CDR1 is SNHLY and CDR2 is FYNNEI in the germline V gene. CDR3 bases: TGTGCCAGCAGGGCTCTAGCGGGAGCTTCCAAAAACATTCAGTACTTC. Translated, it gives CASRALAGASKNIQYF.

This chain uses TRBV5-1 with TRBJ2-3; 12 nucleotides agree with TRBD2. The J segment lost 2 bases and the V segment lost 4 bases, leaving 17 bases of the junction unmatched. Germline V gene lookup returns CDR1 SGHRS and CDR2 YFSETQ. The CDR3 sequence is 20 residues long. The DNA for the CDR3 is TGCGCCAGCAGCCCCCTAGCTAGCGGGAGGGCCCGACTAAACACAGATACGCAGTATTTT. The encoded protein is CASSPLASGRARLNTDTQYF.

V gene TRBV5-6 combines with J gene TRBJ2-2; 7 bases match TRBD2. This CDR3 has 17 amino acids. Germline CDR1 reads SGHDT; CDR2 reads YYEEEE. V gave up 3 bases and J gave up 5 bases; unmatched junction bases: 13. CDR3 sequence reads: CASSSLNQRDGTGELFF. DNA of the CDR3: TGTGCCAGCAGCTCTCTCAATCAGCGGGACGGGACCGGGGAGCTGTTTTTT.

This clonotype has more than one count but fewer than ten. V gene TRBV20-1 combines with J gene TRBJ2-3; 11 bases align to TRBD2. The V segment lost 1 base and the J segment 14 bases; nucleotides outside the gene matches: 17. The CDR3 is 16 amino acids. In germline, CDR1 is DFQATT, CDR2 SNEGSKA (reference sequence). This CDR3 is CSARATLAGGSGYAYF. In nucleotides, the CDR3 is TGCAGTGCTAGAGCCACGCTAGCGGGAGGTTCTGGATACGCGTATTTT.